These 27 T cell receptor beta chains were sequenced from one sample in a study of memory CD4+ T cells and cytomegalovirus serostatus. Single viable CD3+CD4+CD8-CD45RO+ cells were sorted as the memory CD4+ T cells. The table came from immunoSEQ multiplex PCR; TCRdb's copy has only in-frame clones and leaves some out. The table includes some 60,000 clones, roughly 77% detected once. Sample: memory CD4+ T cells from blood. The receptors originated from an adult in good health and CMV-seropositive.

The V and J genes are TRBV7-9 and TRBJ2-3; no reliable D call. The germline V gene has CDR1 SEHNR and CDR2 FQNEAQ (reference sequence). There are 11 residues in the CDR3. V was cut by 5 bases and J by 3 bases, with 3 bases left in between. In nucleotides, the CDR3 is TGTGCCAGCAGCCAAACAGATACGCAGTATTTT. Protein sequence: CASSQTDTQYF.

About this clone: An end of the junction differs from the germline gene, which may be a read error. The gene calls are TRBV29-1 and TRBJ2-2; perhaps TRBD2 as D (5 bases). This CDR3 spans 14 amino acids. The germline V gene has CDR1 SQVTM and CDR2 ANQGSEA. CDR3 in DNA: TGCAGCGTTTCATTAACGGGGAACGCCGGGGAGCTGTTTTTT. Translation: CSVSLTGNAGELFF.

This clone was found once. The rearrangement links TRBV19 to TRBJ1-4; D gene ambiguous. Germline V gene lookup returns CDR1 LNHDA and CDR2 SQIVND (reference sequence). CDR3 length: 18 residues. The V gene lost 2 bases and the J gene lost 2 bases, with 18 bases spanning the gap. The CDR3 loop is CASSISGNRGVTNEKLFF. The DNA for the CDR3 is TGTGCCAGTAGTATATCCGGGAACCGGGGTGTGACTAATGAAAAACTGTTTTTT.

The gene calls are TRBV5-5 and TRBJ1-1; a possible D gene is TRBD1 (5 bases). In germline, CDR1 is SGHKS, CDR2 YYEKEE (reference sequence). V was cut by 2 bases and J by 5 bases, with 10 bases left in between. The CDR3 is made up of 13 amino acids. The CDR3 spells CASSFSGRTEAFF. CDR3 sequence (DNA): TGTGCCAGCAGCTTTTCGGGACGGACTGAAGCTTTCTTT.

This sequence joins TRBV12-5 and TRBJ2-1; 11 positions match TRBD2. Germline loops: CDR1 LGHNT, CDR2 FRNRAP. V dropped 3 bases and J dropped 0; count of bases not matched to a gene: 13. The length of the CDR3 is 20 residues. CDR3 nucleotides: TGTGCTAGTGGTTTCACCGGGACTAGCGGAAGGTACAGCTCCTACAATGAGCAGTTCTTC. This gives the protein CASGFTGTSGRYSSYNEQFF. Supplemented by reference TRBV12-5 and TRBJ2-1, the full variable domain reads DARVTQTPRHKVTEMGQEVTMRCQPILGHNTVFWYRQTMMQGLELLAYFRNRAPLDDSGMPKDRFSAEMPDATLATLKIQPSEPRDSAVYFCASGFTGTSGRYSSYNEQFFGPGTRLTVL.

The J gene is TRBJ2-5, the V gene TRBV7-2; TRBD1 matches 9 bases. CDR1 SGHTA and CDR2 FQGNSA come from the germline V gene. Trimming took 5 bases from V and 3 from J; bases not matched to a gene: 1. The CDR3 has 13 amino acids. The CDR3 is CASSRDREETQYF. The CDR3 region has the DNA TGTGCCAGCAGCAGGGACAGGGAAGAGACCCAGTACTTC.

This rearrangement joins TRBV30 to TRBJ1-6; perhaps TRBD1 as D (5 bases). The length of the CDR3 is 11 residues. Trimming took off 5 bases at V and 7 bases at J, with 6 bases between the two ends. Germline assignment: CDR1 GTSNPN and CDR2 SVGIG (reference sequence). The DNA of the CDR3 is TGTGCCTGGGGGGCGAATTCACCCCTCCACTTT. It is translated as CAWGANSPLHF.

The V call is TRBV29-1, the J call TRBJ1-1; the D is unclear. Deletions cut 3 bases from V and 0 bases from J, with 8 bases between. The CDR3 covers 13 residues. In germline, CDR1 is SQVTM, CDR2 ANQGSEA. In nucleotides, the CDR3 is TGCAGCGTTGAGCGGAACATGAACACTGAAGCTTTCTTT. Its protein is CSVERNMNTEAFF. Full variable domain (missing parts from reference TRBV29-1 and TRBJ1-1): SAVISQKPSRDICQRGTSLTIQCQVDSQVTMMFWYRQQPGQSLTLIATANQGSEATYESGFVIDKFPISRPNLTFSTLTVSNMSPEDSSIYLCSVERNMNTEAFFGQGTRLTVV.

The chain is built from TRBV6-1 and TRBJ1-2; 7 bases match TRBD1. The trim removed 2 bases at V and 2 bases at J, leaving 11 bases unmatched. This CDR3 contains 17 residues. Germline CDR1 MNHNS, CDR2 SASEGT. The CDR3 DNA reads as TGTGCCAGCAGTGAAAGGTCAGGGGGGATGAGAAACTATGGCTACACCTTC. Residues: CASSERSGGMRNYGYTF.

The chain has TRBV5-4 and TRBJ2-6, with a tentative D call TRBD2 (6 bases). The CDR3 is made up of 16 amino acids. Germline lookup yields CDR1 SGHNT and CDR2 YYREEE (reference sequence). The V end was cut by 0 bases, the J end by 4 bases, with 11 bases between. This CDR3 is CASSLGREAGANVLTF. In DNA form, the CDR3 reads TGTGCCAGCAGCTTGGGGCGGGAAGCCGGGGCCAACGTCCTGACTTTC.

This clone was counted between two and nine times. This chain connects TRBV5-3 to TRBJ1-5; D not certain. TRBV5-3 is an ORF, with its function uncertain. CDR3 length: 17 residues. V was trimmed by 4 bases and J by 2 bases, leaving 19 bases between them. The CDR3 reads CARSPLVAWMGNQPQHF. In DNA, the CDR3 is TGTGCCAGAAGCCCACTGGTAGCATGGATGGGCAATCAGCCCCAGCATTTT.

This chain uses TRBV29-1 with TRBJ2-7, with TRBD2 identical over 7 bases. The CDR3 contains 12 residues. Germline trimming cut 4 bases from V and 5 bases from J; bases unmatched to any gene: 5. Germline CDR1 SQVTM, CDR2 ANQGSEA. The CDR3 nucleotides read TGCAGCGTTGCCCCAGGGAGGGACGAGCAGTACTTC. Protein sequence: CSVAPGRDEQYF.

In its sample, this clone was seen a few times. V usage is TRBV4-3 and J usage is TRBJ1-2; D not certain. CDR3 size: 16 residues. Germline CDR1 is LGHNA and CDR2 is YSLEER. Trimming pared 0 bases from V and 2 bases from J, leaving 13 bases between. In DNA, the CDR3 is TGCGCCAGCAGCCAAGATATGATGGAGGTCAACTATGGCTACACCTTC. As protein: CASSQDMMEVNYGYTF.

This clone was recorded only once. CDR3 nucleotide sequence: TGTGCCAGTAGTATCTGGACAGGGGATCAGCCCCAGCATTTT. This encodes CASSIWTGDQPQHF. The chain couples TRBV19 to TRBJ1-5; 9 nucleotides align to TRBD1. This CDR3 comprises 14 residues. J lost 5 bases, V lost 3 bases, and 2 bases had no gene match. Germline CDR1 and CDR2: LNHDA and SQIVND (reference sequence). The whole variable domain, filled in from reference TRBV19 and TRBJ1-5, reads DGGITQSPKYLFRKEGQNVTLSCEQNLNHDAMYWYRQDPGQGLRLIYYSQIVNDFQKGDIAEGYSVSREKKESFPLTVTSAQKNPTAFYLCASSIWTGDQPQHFGDGTRLSIL.

This clone has more than one count but fewer than ten. The chain links TRBV7-6 to TRBJ2-3; D might be TRBD2 (6 bases). The CDR3 is 14 residues long. The germline V and J ends were trimmed by 6 bases and 1 base, with 11 bases remaining between them. CDR1 and CDR2 (germline): SGHVS, FNYEAQ. The CDR3 bases are TGTGCCAGCAGTCTAGGGACTGGCACAGATACGCAGTATTTT. This gives the protein CASSLGTGTDTQYF.

The gene calls are TRBV29-1 and TRBJ1-3, with TRBD1 matching 7 bases. The CDR3 runs to 14 residues. With V trimmed by 6 bases and J by 4 bases, 9 bases remained unmatched. Germline loops: CDR1 SQVTM, CDR2 ANQGSEA. The CDR3 is CSVGMGQFGNTIYF. CDR3 DNA: TGCAGCGTAGGGATGGGACAGTTCGGAAACACCATATATTTT. Looking up the rest from reference TRBV29-1 and TRBJ1-3 gives the full variable domain: SAVISQKPSRDICQRGTSLTIQCQVDSQVTMMFWYRQQPGQSLTLIATANQGSEATYESGFVIDKFPISRPNLTFSTLTVSNMSPEDSSIYLCSVGMGQFGNTIYFGEGSWLTVV.

V and J are TRBV28 and TRBJ2-5; possibly TRBD1 for D (5 bases). The DNA end lines up better with TRBJ2-7; the J call may be wrong. Germline lookup yields CDR1 MDHEN and CDR2 SYDVKM. The CDR3 length is 13 residues. CDR3 protein: CASSRRGSYEQYF. CDR3 coding DNA: TGTGCCAGCAGCCGTAGGGGATCCTACGAGCAGTACTTC.

The chain employs TRBV18 and TRBJ2-1; no definite D call. The CDR3 contains 14 residues. Germline-derived CDR1 and CDR2 are KGHSH and LQKENI. V gave up 3 bases and J gave up 4 bases, with 10 bases separating them. For the CDR3, the DNA is TGTGCCAGCTCACCCCCACCCCTTTACAATGAGCAGTTCTTC. Translation gives CASSPPPLYNEQFF.

The chain combines TRBV15 with TRBJ2-3; 14 bases agree with TRBD2. The CDR3 contains 18 residues. Trimming cost V 5 bases and J 8 bases; bases outside gene matches: 15. Germline V gives CDR1 LNHNV, CDR2 YYDKDF (reference sequence). CDR3 sequence: CATSDTTRGLAGVGTQYF. CDR3 nucleotide sequence: TGTGCCACCAGCGACACGACTAGGGGACTAGCGGGAGTAGGTACGCAGTATTTT.

V is TRBV4-3 and J is TRBJ2-1; D may be TRBD2 (6 bases). The V gene's germline CDR1 is LGHNA and CDR2 YSLEER. The CDR3 runs to 17 residues. The V end was cut by 0 bases, the J end by 4 bases, with 16 bases between. The CDR3 DNA reads as TGCGCCAGCAGCCAAGACGTGCCGGGCGGGACTTACAATGAGCAGTTCTTC. Translation: CASSQDVPGGTYNEQFF.

This chain joins TRBV7-2 and TRBJ1-5; D unresolved. CDR3 length equals 16 residues. Deletions cut 1 base from V and 5 bases from J, with 15 bases between. Germline values: CDR1 SGHTA, CDR2 FQGNSA. The DNA of the CDR3 is TGTGCCAGCAGCTTAGGGGCTGGGAGGAGAGATCAGCCCCAGCATTTT. Its protein is CASSLGAGRRDQPQHF. The complete variable domain, with remaining parts taken from reference TRBV7-2 and TRBJ1-5, reads GAGVSQSPSNKVTEKGKDVELRCDPISGHTALYWYRQSLGQGLEFLIYFQGNSAPDKSGLPSDRFSAERTGGSVSTLTIQRTQQEDSAVYLCASSLGAGRRDQPQHFGDGTRLSIL.

The V call is TRBV5-4, the J call TRBJ2-7; D unresolved. The CDR3 covers 16 residues. The V end lost 4 bases, the J end lost 4 bases, and 21 bases lay between the germline ends. CDR1 and CDR2 (germline): SGHNT, YYREEE (reference sequence). For the CDR3, the DNA is TGTGCCAGCAGCGATAAGGGCACAGACCTTTGGTACGAGCAGTACTTC. It is translated as CASSDKGTDLWYEQYF.

The chain joins TRBV30 to TRBJ2-1; D call uncertain. Trimming shortened V by 0 bases and J by 9 bases, and 9 bases separated the two germline ends. Per the germline V gene, CDR1 is GTSNPN and CDR2 is SVGIG (reference sequence). CDR3 size: 12 residues. The CDR3 DNA sequence: TGTGCCTGGAGTGTATTGGACGGTGAGCAGTTCTTC. Translating it yields CAWSVLDGEQFF.

The table lists this clone with a few counts. This sequence joins TRBV5-5 and TRBJ1-3; D might be TRBD1 (5 bases). This CDR3 spans 14 amino acids. Germline lookup yields CDR1 SGHKS and CDR2 YYEKEE (reference sequence). V lost 4 bases to trimming and J lost 3 bases, with 11 bases between them. The CDR3 bases are TGTGCCAGCAGCCAGACAGACTTTGGAAACACCATATATTTT. Residues: CASSQTDFGNTIYF.

This chain uses TRBV30 with TRBJ2-1; TRBD2 agrees at 12 bases. Germline lookup yields CDR1 GTSNPN and CDR2 SVGIG (reference sequence). V lost 0 bases to trimming and J lost 10 bases; unmatched junction nucleotides: 7. The CDR3 covers 15 residues. In nucleotides, the CDR3 is TGTGCCTGGAGTGTTGCCCTAGCGGGAGGGGGGGAGCAGTTCTTC. Amino acid sequence: CAWSVALAGGGEQFF.

In this sample, this clone turned up a few times. The chain carries TRBV5-6 and TRBJ2-6, with D possibly TRBD1 on 6 matching bases. The CDR3 length is 16 residues. Germline CDR1 reads SGHDT; CDR2 reads YYEEEE. Deletions cut 3 bases from V and 2 bases from J, with 12 bases between. The CDR3 region is CASSSTGRAGANVLTF. CDR3 nucleotides: TGTGCCAGCAGCTCGACAGGTCGTGCTGGGGCCAACGTCCTGACTTTC.

In this sample, this clone turned up a few times. The V gene is TRBV5-5, the J gene TRBJ1-2, with a weak D call TRBD1 (6 bases). Germline V gene lookup returns CDR1 SGHKS and CDR2 YYEKEE (reference sequence). The CDR3 contains 14 residues. V lost 5 bases and J lost 8, with 19 bases in between. DNA of the CDR3: TGTGCCAGCAGTTGGGGGGACAACAAGGACGGCTACACCTTC. Protein product: CASSWGDNKDGYTF.